This T cell receptor (beta chain) was captured by sequencing in a study of cytomegalovirus exposure and HLA in healthy donors. Vbeta (60) and Jbeta (13) primers were used in the PCR. Libraries were prepared by immunoSEQ multiplex PCR; TCRdb keeps only in-frame clonotypes and omits some of them. The profile shows about 230,000 clones, 85% of them singletons. Study observations and caveats: What a later analysis showed was that several of the most significant clusters appeared linked to common viral pathogens.

As to this clone: Its target is not known.

Trimming stripped 0 bases from V and 0 bases from J, with 18 bases between. Per germline, CDR1 LNHNV and CDR2 YYDKDF (reference sequence). The CDR3 extends over 19 amino acids. V and J are TRBV15 and TRBJ1-5, with D perhaps TRBD1 (5 bases). This receptor was taken from a human donor in good health. The specimen sequenced was PBMCs. This CDR3 is CATSRDYVSGANSNQPQHF. DNA of the CDR3: TGTGCCACCAGCAGAGATTATGTTAGCGGGGCAAATAGCAATCAGCCCCAGCATTTT.